These 20 T cell receptor beta chains were all obtained from the same sample, sequenced in a study of neurological immune-mediated disorders. Each CDR3 protein gets one entry after TCRdb re-called the 5' RACE reads with MiXCR. Found here are fewer than 65,000 distinct CDR3 sequences, 10% to 13% of them singletons; the top ten hold about 5%. The sequencing input was PBMCs. The receptors come from a man in his sixties or seventies with HTLV-1-associated myelopathy (HAM/TSP).

This clonotype has ten or more counts. The chain employs TRBV6-2 or TRBV6-3 and TRBJ2-7, with 10 nucleotides matching TRBD1. The V segment lost 6 bases and the J segment 2 bases; nucleotides outside the gene matches: 7. CDR1 MNHEY and CDR2 SVGEGT come from the germline V gene. The CDR3 runs to 15 residues. This CDR3 is CASRADRGRTYEQYF. The CDR3 DNA follows: TGTGCCAGCAGAGCAGACAGGGGGCGGACCTACGAGCAGTACTTC.

This clonotype was seen repeatedly, ten times or more. This chain joins TRBV5-1 and TRBJ2-3; D tentatively fits TRBD1 or TRBD2 (6 bases each). Trimming took 0 bases from V and 1 from J, leaving 9 bases between them. The CDR3 has 15 residues. The germline CDR1 and CDR2 sequences are SGHRS and YFSETQ. CDR3: CASSLGGAGTDTQYF. CDR3 DNA sequence: TGCGCCAGCAGCTTGGGGGGGGCTGGCACAGATACGCAGTATTTT.

This clonotype was counted many times. The chain recombines TRBV20-1 with TRBJ1-5; no clear D gene. This CDR3 contains 13 residues. Per germline, CDR1 DFQATT and CDR2 SNEGSKA (reference sequence). Trimming left V 1 base short and J 7 bases short, with 11 bases between. The CDR3 DNA sequence: TGCAGTGCTAGAGGTCTGGTCACCCAGCCCCAGCATTTT. It is translated as CSARGLVTQPQHF.

As for this clonotype: Given a much more abundant clone one base away, this may be a read error. The genes are TRBV5-6 and TRBJ2-7; TRBD2 might be the D (5 bases). Germline loops: CDR1 SGHDT, CDR2 YYEEEE. The CDR3 loop spans 11 amino acids. CDR3 residues: CVSSLASEQYF. DNA of the CDR3: TGTGTCAGCAGCTTAGCGAGCGAGCAGTACTTC.

Concerning this clonotype itself: A much larger clone lies a single base off, so this may be a read error. CDR3 bases: TGTGCCAGCAGTGATCCGGGAACTGAAAAACTGTTTTTT. Amino acids: CASSDPGTEKLFF. This chain links TRBV2 with TRBJ1-4; the D is unclear. CDR1 and CDR2 from the germline V gene are SNHLY and FYNNEI. V was trimmed by 3 bases and J by 7 bases, leaving 9 bases between them. The CDR3 runs 13 residues.

In its sample, this clonotype was seen many times. The chain joins TRBV28 to TRBJ2-1; TRBD1 aligns across 7 bases. Germline trimming cut 8 bases from V and 4 bases from J; bases unmatched to any gene: 2. The germline gives CDR1 MDHEN, CDR2 SYDVKM. The CDR3 is 12 amino acids. CDR3 nucleotides: TGTGCCAGCCACAGGGGATACAATGAGCAGTTCTTC. Translating it yields CASHRGYNEQFF.

This clonotype was counted a few times. The genes are TRBV2 and TRBJ2-4; a possible D gene is TRBD1 (6 bases). There are 14 residues in the CDR3. CDR1 and CDR2 (germline): SNHLY, FYNNEI. Trimming left V 3 bases short and J 6 bases short, with 12 bases between. CDR3 sequence: CASSDGDTRNIQYF. CDR3 DNA sequence: TGTGCCAGCAGTGACGGGGACACGAGAAACATTCAGTACTTC.

Many counts were recorded for this clonotype. V and J are TRBV20-1 and TRBJ2-1, with TRBD2 matching 12 bases. CDR1 and CDR2 (germline): DFQATT, SNEGSKA (reference sequence). The J segment lost 5 bases and the V segment lost 3 bases, leaving 14 bases of the junction unmatched. The CDR3 sequence is 18 residues long. The DNA of the CDR3 is TGCAGTGCTAGGTCTAGACTAGCGGGAGCTTCCGTAAACAATGAGCAGTTCTTC. It is translated as CSARSRLAGASVNNEQFF.

This clonotype was counted at least ten times. The chain combines TRBV18 with TRBJ2-5; TRBD1 is a possible D gene (6 bases). Trimming cost V 3 bases and J 5 bases, with 13 bases left between them. In germline, CDR1 is KGHSH, CDR2 LQKENI. There are 14 residues in the CDR3. CDR3 in DNA: TGTGCCAGCTCACCGGGTAACAGGGATGAGACCCAGTACTTC. The encoded protein is CASSPGNRDETQYF.

This chain joins TRBV20-1 and TRBJ2-7; perhaps TRBD1 as D (7 bases). The CDR3 length is 16 residues. From germline, CDR1 is DFQATT and CDR2 SNEGSKA (reference sequence). Trimming shortened V by 8 bases and J by 0 bases, and 23 bases separated the two germline ends. The CDR3 reads CSSPSGGGGLSYEQYF. In DNA form, the CDR3 reads TGCAGTTCTCCCTCCGGTGGAGGGGGCCTCTCCTACGAGCAGTACTTC.

This clonotype has a single count. This chain uses TRBV5-6 with TRBJ1-5, with 9 positions matching TRBD1. Germline assignment: CDR1 SGHDT and CDR2 YYEEEE. This CDR3 is built from 14 residues. CDR3 region: CSSSSRDRDQPQHF. CDR3 in DNA: TGTTCTAGCAGCTCCAGGGACAGGGATCAGCCCCAGCATTTT.

This clonotype was seen repeatedly, ten times or more. Here the CDR3 DNA reads TGTGCCAGCAGTGGGGTCGCAGGGTTCCAGCCCCAGCATTTT. Translating gives CASSGVAGFQPQHF. This rearrangement joins TRBV2 to TRBJ1-5; the D gene is possibly TRBD1 (5 bases). The CDR3 covers 14 residues. CDR1 is SNHLY and CDR2 is FYNNEI in the germline V gene. V dropped 4 bases and J dropped 7 bases, with 14 bases sitting between them.

This clonotype has a count of ten or more. The rearrangement joins TRBV7-2 to TRBJ1-2, with TRBD1 identical over 8 bases. This CDR3 comprises 14 residues. The V gene's germline CDR1 is SGHTA and CDR2 FQGNSA. Trimming at V came to 3 bases and at J to 8 bases, leaving 8 bases not matched to a gene. This chain's CDR3 is CASSFDRGRGGYTF. The CDR3 nucleotides are TGTGCCAGCAGCTTCGACAGGGGAAGAGGGGGCTACACCTTC.

There are many counts of this clonotype. The chain combines TRBV7-8 with TRBJ2-3; 8 nucleotides match TRBD2. V gave up 1 base and J gave up 5 bases; unmatched junction bases: 8. The CDR3 sequence is 16 residues long. CDR1 is SGHVS and CDR2 is FQNEAQ in the germline V gene. The CDR3 protein is CASSLGSGGPRDTQYF. As DNA, the CDR3 is TGTGCCAGCAGCTTAGGATCGGGAGGGCCACGAGATACGCAGTATTTT.

This clonotype was seen ten or more times. The chain uses TRBV28 and TRBJ2-3, with D tentatively TRBD1 (5 bases). The CDR3 covers 17 residues. The germline CDR1 and CDR2 sequences are MDHEN and SYDVKM. Trimming stripped 3 bases from V and 2 bases from J, with 18 bases between. The CDR3 region is CASSFIFFGALTDTQYF. For the CDR3, the DNA is TGTGCCAGCAGTTTTATCTTTTTTGGGGCCCTCACAGATACGCAGTATTTT.

This clonotype has a count of ten or more. The V gene is TRBV20-1, the J gene TRBJ2-1; a weak D match, TRBD2 (6 bases). This CDR3 is 12 amino acids long. Trimming shortened V by 6 bases and J by 0 bases, and 6 bases separated the two germline ends. The V gene's germline CDR1 is DFQATT and CDR2 SNEGSKA (reference sequence). This CDR3 is CSAEGSYNEQFF. As DNA, the CDR3 is TGCAGTGCGGAGGGCTCCTACAATGAGCAGTTCTTC.

This clonotype was detected ten times or more. The rearrangement links TRBV20-1 to TRBJ1-5; weak D call: TRBD1 (6 bases). CDR3 length equals 15 residues. The ends were cut back, 1 base at V and 7 bases at J, with 17 bases in the middle. CDR1 is DFQATT, CDR2 SNEGSKA, per germline (reference sequence). CDR3 sequence: CSARVRSSGAQPQHF. For the CDR3, the DNA is TGCAGTGCTAGAGTCCGGAGTTCAGGGGCCCAGCCCCAGCATTTT.

This clonotype was observed at least ten times. V and J are TRBV9 and TRBJ2-6; D not certain. V lost 0 bases and J 0 bases, leaving 10 bases between the germline ends. CDR1 and CDR2 (germline): SGDLS, YYNGEE. The CDR3 spans 17 residues. The DNA of the CDR3 is TGTGCCAGCAGCGTAGTAGCAGCCCCCTCTGGGGCCAACGTCCTGACTTTC. This gives the protein CASSVVAAPSGANVLTF.

This clonotype has just a few counts. The gene calls are TRBV18 and TRBJ2-1; TRBD2 is a possible D gene (6 bases). Between the trimmed V and J ends, which lost 2 bases and 1 base, there was a span of 9 bases. Germline loops: CDR1 KGHSH, CDR2 LQKENI. This CDR3 spans 15 amino acids. CDR3 in amino acids: CASSPSGVSYNEQFF. CDR3 DNA sequence: TGTGCCAGCTCACCATCGGGGGTATCCTACAATGAGCAGTTCTTC.

This clonotype was counted ten times or more. This chain joins TRBV12-3 or TRBV12-4 and TRBJ2-1; a weak D match, TRBD2 (5 bases). The V end was cut by 2 bases, the J end by 3 bases, with 8 bases between. The CDR3 has 14 amino acids. CDR3 in amino acids: CASSLNGVYNEQFF. CDR3 nucleotide sequence: TGTGCCAGCAGTTTAAACGGGGTCTACAATGAGCAGTTCTTC.